This TCR beta chain was retrieved from a study of blood T cell repertoires in COVID-19 (dated by TCRdb to 2020 to 2022). As for the study more broadly: Samples covering the acute and convalescent phases of COVID-19 were provided by collaborators in the United States, Italy and Spain. Samples came from the ongoing ImmuneRACE study (first 160 participants) plus 1,254 subjects from 6 global collaborators. The repertoires were released in a freely available public database intended as a resource for research on the immune response to SARS-CoV-2. Subjects who had been exposed to COVID-19, were actively infected with it, or had recovered from it provided the deeply sampled blood TCRbeta repertoires that made up the dataset. The material from the prospective study consisted of cDNA or gDNA derived from T cells, B-cell-depleted T cells, or PBMCs. Where available, HLA class I and class II types were obtained from metadata supplied by the sample provider rather than from assay-based typing. Sample metadata almost always included a de-identified subject ID, COVID-19 status, age in years and sex.

In regard to this clone: The antigen it recognizes is unknown. Per-nucleotide qualities are absent, and no much larger clonotype sits a single base away.

The paper as a whole reports these results and caveats: The amount of clinical and demographic metadata varied by source and participant and was provided uncurated.

The immunoSEQ Assay, a bias-controlled multiplex PCR, was used to amplify TCRbeta CDR3 regions from genomic DNA. The source study handled its data this way. Nucleated cell counts per sample were estimated from amplification of reference gene primers within the assay. To quantify the absolute abundance of each unique TCRbeta CDR3 rearrangement, sequence reads were collapsed and filtered. For each sample, productive Simpson clonality was calculated by taking the square root of Simpson's diversity index across productive rearrangements. Imported from immuneACCESS, the table was reduced by TCRdb to in-frame sequences with V and J called. These copies leave out some clones; in studies compared against another copy, an unresolved V gene accounts for under half, and the cause of the remainder is not known. V, J and clone size reflect that table, while D and trimming were determined from the DNA. Here the sample has 35,000 to 50,000 clones; more than 75% occur a single time. Roughly 13% of the sample belongs to the ten largest clones.

Each collaborating institution followed its own protocols to collect whole blood in K2EDTA tubes. For TCRbeta analysis, collaborators shipped samples as frozen whole blood, isolated PBMCs, or DNA extracted from either of those sample types. At the junction V is shortened by 4 bases and J by 6 bases, with 15 bases in between. CDR1 and CDR2, looked up from the germline V gene, are SQVTM and ANQGSEA. The CDR3 runs 14 amino acids, cysteine and phenylalanine included. This entry keeps only the CDR3 DNA: 42 bases, framed from base 1. The sequenced material came from peripheral blood. The receptor comes from a human donor in a cohort sampled during active COVID-19. The V and J segments used are TRBV29-1 and TRBJ2-2, with the D gene uncertain. In nucleotide form, the sequence is TGCAGCGTTGGTTCGGGTTTTAGCTCCGGGGAGCTGTTTTTT. Its product reads: CSVGSGFSSGELFF.